What follows describes a single T cell receptor (beta chain). Its antigen is not identified. This entry belongs to a study of radiation and T cells in renal cell carcinoma. As for time point: baseline pretreatment blood. Treatment meaning: 15 Gy SBRT to primary tumor, nephrectomy 4 weeks later. Blood was sampled at baseline, 2 weeks and 4 weeks after SBRT. Findings and limits, study-wide: No pretreatment tumor biopsies were available for baseline clonotypes. Top tumor clonotypes rose in blood 2 weeks post-radiation, then contracted.

Profiled with immunoSEQ multiplex PCR; TCRdb holds only in-frame clones, not every one. Of about 95,000 clones detected, approximately 86% appear once; the ten largest clones hold approximately 8.4%. Source: blood, taken from a patient whose treatment included radiotherapy and nephrectomy. The source is a man between 50 and 59 years old with renal cell carcinoma.

CDR3 loop: CASSFQGPYNEQFF. The CDR3, as DNA: TGCGCCAGCAGCTTCCAGGGCCCCTACAATGAGCAGTTCTTC. The chain employs TRBV5-1 and TRBJ2-1; tentatively, D is TRBD1 (5 bases). V was cut by 2 bases and J by 2 bases, with 8 bases left in between. Germline CDR1 reads SGHRS; CDR2 reads YFSETQ. This CDR3 contains 14 residues.